This TCR beta chain was recovered during a study of T cell responses to AZD1222 COVID-19 vaccine. Study-wide results and limits: Researchers took repertoire samples only after the peak T cell response had come.

Produced via immunoSEQ multiplex PCR; TCRdb's table is partial and in-frame only. The sample records over 50,000 clones, around 80% being singletons. On this clone itself: The antigen remains undetermined.

Trimming took 3 bases from V and 8 from J, leaving 13 bases between them. The CDR3 is 12 amino acids. Per the germline V gene, CDR1 is DFQATT and CDR2 is SNEGSKA (reference sequence). The sequence derives from an adult who received the AZD1222 COVID-19 vaccine. The sample consisted of peripheral blood, taken 28 days after the second AZD1222 dose. This sequence joins TRBV20-1 and TRBJ1-2, with D perhaps matching TRBD1 (6 bases). CDR3 bases: TGCAGTGCTAGTTCACAGGGAGGAGGCTACACCTTC. Protein: CSASSQGGGYTF.